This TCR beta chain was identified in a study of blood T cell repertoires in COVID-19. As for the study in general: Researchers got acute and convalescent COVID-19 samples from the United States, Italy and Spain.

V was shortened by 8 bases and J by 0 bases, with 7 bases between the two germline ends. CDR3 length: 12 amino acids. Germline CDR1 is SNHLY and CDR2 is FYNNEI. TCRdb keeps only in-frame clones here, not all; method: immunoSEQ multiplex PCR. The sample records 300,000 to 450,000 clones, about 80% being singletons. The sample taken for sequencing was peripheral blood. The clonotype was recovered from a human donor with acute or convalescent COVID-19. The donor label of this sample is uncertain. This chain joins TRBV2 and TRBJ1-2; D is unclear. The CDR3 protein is CASAAANYGYTF. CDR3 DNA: TGTGCCAGCGCAGCGGCTAACTATGGCTACACCTTC.